The next 20 T cell receptor beta chains were all read from a single sample in a study of early T cells in non-severe SARS-CoV-2 infection. MiXCR was run by TCRdb on the 5' RACE reads, yielding one entry per CDR3 protein. The sample gives roughly 60,000 distinct CDR3 sequences, 7% to 8% of which show up once; about 3.2% is in the top ten. The material sequenced was whole blood. The source of these receptors is an adult who was a healthcare worker with PCR-confirmed SARS-CoV-2 infection or an uninfected control (not recorded which).

The sample holds many counts of this clonotype. J is TRBJ2-7 and V is TRBV7-9; 7 bases agree with TRBD1. J gave up 7 bases and V 5 bases, and 2 bases lay outside the gene matches. The CDR3 totals 11 residues. From germline, CDR1 is SEHNR and CDR2 FQNEAQ (reference sequence). CDR3 nucleotides: TGTGCCAGCAGCATGACAGGGGAGCAGTACTTC. It translates to CASSMTGEQYF.

This chain connects TRBV7-6 to TRBJ2-7; D is undetermined. The CDR3 is 16 residues long. V dropped 1 base and J dropped 2 bases, with 15 bases sitting between them. The germline CDR1 and CDR2 sequences are SGHVS and FNYEAQ. For the CDR3, the DNA is TGTGCCAGCAGCTTAGTGATCCTCGGGCCCCCCTACGAGCAGTACTTC. Residues: CASSLVILGPPYEQYF.

This clonotype was seen many times. V gene TRBV6-6 combines with J gene TRBJ1-5, with 10 nucleotides matching TRBD1. The V segment lost 4 bases and the J segment 7 bases; nucleotides outside the gene matches: 7. Per germline, CDR1 MNHNY and CDR2 SVGAGI (reference sequence). CDR3 length equals 15 residues. CDR3 sequence: CASSSSGTGVQPQHF. The CDR3 DNA is TGTGCCAGCAGTTCTTCTGGGACAGGGGTACAGCCCCAGCATTTT.

This clonotype was observed many times. CDR3 coding DNA: TGTGCCAGCAGCCATTCAGGAAGCGAGCAGTACTTC. This translates into CASSHSGSEQYF. The chain recombines TRBV7-6 with TRBJ2-7; D not certain. V was shortened by 5 bases and J by 6 bases, with 11 bases between the two germline ends. The germline CDR1 and CDR2 sequences are SGHVS and FNYEAQ. There are 12 residues in the CDR3.

This clonotype appeared many times. The chain joins TRBV7-3 to TRBJ2-1, with D possibly matching TRBD2 (5 bases). Germline CDR1 is SGHTA and CDR2 is FQGTGA. V shed 3 bases and J shed 9 bases, with 15 bases lying between them. The length of the CDR3 is 14 residues. The CDR3 DNA reads as TGTGCCAGCAGCTTGTTTGATAGCGACGGTGAGCAGTTCTTC. This gives the protein CASSLFDSDGEQFF.

In this sample, this clonotype turned up a few times. The germline gene is not matched at one end of the junction; a read error may be the cause. The V and J genes are TRBV27 and TRBJ2-7; D gene ambiguous. This CDR3 comprises 14 residues. The germline gives CDR1 MNHEY, CDR2 SMNVEV (reference sequence). Written as DNA, the CDR3 is TGTGCCAGCAGCCGTTCAAGGGCCTCCCACGAGCAGTACTTC. Translation: CASSRSRASHEQYF.

This clonotype was seen repeatedly, ten times or more. V is TRBV12-3 or TRBV12-4 and J is TRBJ2-1; D uncertain. This CDR3 contains 14 residues. Trimming removed 5 bases from V and 0 bases from J, with 8 bases in between. CDR3 in DNA: TGTGCCAGCAGTAAGGAGAGCTCCTACAATGAGCAGTTCTTC. This gives the protein CASSKESSYNEQFF.

In this sample, this clonotype turned up a few times. The J gene is TRBJ1-5, the V gene TRBV7-3; D ambiguous. Germline CDR1 is SGHTA and CDR2 is FQGTGA. The CDR3 has 13 residues. The V end lost 1 base, the J end lost 5 bases, and 6 bases lay between the germline ends. CDR3 in amino acids: CASSLMPDQPQHF. The CDR3 bases are TGTGCCAGCAGCTTAATGCCCGATCAGCCCCAGCATTTT.

The sample holds many counts of this clonotype. J is TRBJ1-5 and V is TRBV29-1; possible D gene TRBD1, 6 bases. The CDR3 is made up of 14 amino acids. The germline CDR1 and CDR2 sequences are SQVTM and ANQGSEA. The V end lost 3 bases, the J end lost 0 bases, and 9 bases lay between the germline ends. The CDR3, as DNA: TGCAGCGTTGATACAGGGATTAGCAATCAGCCCCAGCATTTT. Translated: CSVDTGISNQPQHF. The full variable domain, completed using reference TRBV29-1 and TRBJ1-5, is SAVISQKPSRDICQRGTSLTIQCQVDSQVTMMFWYRQQPGQSLTLIATANQGSEATYESGFVIDKFPISRPNLTFSTLTVSNMSPEDSSIYLCSVDTGISNQPQHFGDGTRLSIL.

The J gene is TRBJ2-7, the V gene TRBV4-1; 13 positions match TRBD2. CDR3 size: 15 residues. Germline-derived CDR1 and CDR2 are MGHRA and YSYEKL. J gave up 7 bases and V 0 bases, and 3 bases lay outside the gene matches. The CDR3 DNA reads TGCGCCAGCAGCCAAGATACTAGCGGGAGGGGGGAGCAGTACTTC. The encoded protein is CASSQDTSGRGEQYF.

This clonotype has a single count. CDR3 bases: TGTGCCACCAGCAGAGGGGTAGAGTCCTACAATGAGCAGTTCTTC. Protein product: CATSRGVESYNEQFF. This chain connects TRBV15 to TRBJ2-1; D is undetermined. V lost 1 base and J 1 base, leaving 8 bases between the germline ends. This CDR3 comprises 15 residues. The V gene's germline CDR1 is LNHNV and CDR2 YYDKDF (reference sequence). The full variable domain, in which reference TRBV15 and TRBJ2-1 provide the parts outside the CDR3, is DAMVIQNPRYQVTQFGKPVTLSCSQTLNHNVMYWYQQKSSQAPKLLFHYYDKDFNNEADTPDNFQSRRPNTSFCFLDIRSPGLGDTAMYLCATSRGVESYNEQFFGPGTRLTVL.

This clonotype was found many times. Its ends do not fully match the called genes, so a read error is possible. This chain connects TRBV20-1 to TRBJ2-5; 7 nucleotides agree with TRBD1. The CDR3 covers 12 residues. Germline V CDR1 and CDR2: DFQATT, SNEGSKA (reference sequence). The CDR3 DNA reads as TGCAGTGCTGGAGACAGGGACGAGACCCAGTACTTC. Amino acid sequence: CSAGDRDETQYF.

Ten or more counts support this clonotype. The CDR3 coding sequence is TGTGCCAGCAGTCCGCCGGGGAGCGGTAGTCCCCTCGAGCAGTACTTC. As protein: CASSPPGSGSPLEQYF. J is TRBJ2-7 and V is TRBV5-4; possibly TRBD2 for D (5 bases). V was cut by 5 bases and J by 6 bases, with 24 bases left in between. Germline lookup yields CDR1 SGHNT and CDR2 YYREEE (reference sequence). This CDR3 has 16 residues.

Ten or more counts support this clonotype. This chain joins TRBV18 and TRBJ1-1; D is perhaps TRBD1 (6 bases). Germline V gene data show CDR1 as KGHSH and CDR2 as LQKENI. V shed 6 bases and J shed 4 bases, with 9 bases lying between them. CDR3 size: 12 residues. CDR3 sequence (DNA): TGTGCCAGCTCTTGGGGGCCCACTGAAGCTTTCTTT. It yields the protein CASSWGPTEAFF.

J is TRBJ2-3 and V is TRBV9; either TRBD1 or TRBD2 may supply D (6 bases each). CDR1 is SGDLS, CDR2 YYNGEE, per germline. The V end was cut by 4 bases, the J end by 2 bases, with 14 bases between. This CDR3 spans 15 amino acids. CDR3 sequence reads: CASSPTGGHTDTQYF. The CDR3, as DNA: TGTGCCAGCAGCCCGACCGGGGGACACACAGATACGCAGTATTTT. The whole variable domain, remainder taken from reference TRBV9 and TRBJ2-3, is DSGVTQTPKHLITATGQRVTLRCSPRSGDLSVYWYQQSLDQGLQFLIQYYNGEERAKGNILERFSAQQFPDLHSELNLSSLELGDSALYFCASSPTGGHTDTQYFGPGTRLTVL.

This clonotype showed up many times. A read error may account for a junction end that differs from germline. The V and J genes are TRBV20-1 and TRBJ2-1; D remains ambiguous. Germline V gene data show CDR1 as DFQATT and CDR2 as SNEGSKA (reference sequence). The CDR3 runs 10 residues. This CDR3 is CSANGIRDLF. CDR3 in DNA: TGCAGTGCCAATGGGATCCGAGATCTCTTC.

V gene TRBV7-9 combines with J gene TRBJ1-2; no clear D gene. V gave up 2 bases and J gave up 4 bases, with 14 bases separating them. The CDR3 extends over 15 amino acids. Germline V gives CDR1 SEHNR, CDR2 FQNEAQ (reference sequence). CDR3 loop: CASSLMADPSYGYTF. The CDR3 nucleotides read TGTGCCAGCAGCTTAATGGCAGATCCCTCCTATGGCTACACCTTC.

This clonotype showed up many times. V and J are TRBV7-8 and TRBJ2-1; weak D call: TRBD1 (5 bases). The CDR3 is made up of 15 amino acids. Germline V gene sequence: CDR1 SGHVS, CDR2 FQNEAQ. With 5 bases removed from V and 6 bases from J, the gap between germline ends came to 17 bases. The CDR3 loop is CASSVSTASSNEQFF. The DNA for the CDR3 is TGTGCCAGCAGCGTTTCGACAGCTTCTAGCAATGAGCAGTTCTTC.

In this sample, this clonotype turned up many times. The genes are TRBV21-1 and TRBJ2-3. TRBV21-1 is marked as a pseudogene. CDR3 length: 14 residues. The CDR3 sequence is CASSVLGKEDTQYF. In DNA, the CDR3 is TGTGCCAGCAGCGTTCTTGGGAAGGAAGATACGCAGTATTTT.

This clonotype was seen many times. This sequence joins TRBV5-4 and TRBJ1-2; D unresolved. Trimming left V 1 base short and J 8 bases short, with 18 bases between. The CDR3 runs to 15 residues. The germline gives CDR1 SGHNT, CDR2 YYREEE (reference sequence). CDR3 in DNA: TGTGCCAGCAGCTTGATCGAACGGGCCTGGCTGGGCTACACCTTC. Protein product: CASSLIERAWLGYTF.